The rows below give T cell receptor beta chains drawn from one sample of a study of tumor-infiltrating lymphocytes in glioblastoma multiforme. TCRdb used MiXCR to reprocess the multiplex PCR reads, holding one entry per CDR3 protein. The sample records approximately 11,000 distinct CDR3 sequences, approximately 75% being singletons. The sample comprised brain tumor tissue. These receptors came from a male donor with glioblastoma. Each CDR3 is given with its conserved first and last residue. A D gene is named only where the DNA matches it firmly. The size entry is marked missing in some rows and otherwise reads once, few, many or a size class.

CDR3 DNA: TGTGCCAGCAGCTATGGACTAGCGGGAGTAGCCTCCTACGAGCAGTACTTC
CDR3 protein: CASSYGLAGVASYEQYF
D gene: TRBD2
clone size: NA
CDR3 length: 17
V gene: TRBV5-6
J gene: TRBJ2-7

CDR3 DNA: TGCGCCACCAGCAGGACTACCGAAGATGAGCAGTACTTC
CDR3 protein: CATSRTTEDEQYF
D gene: NA
clone size: NA
CDR3 length: 13
V gene: TRBV4-1
J gene: TRBJ2-7

CDR3 DNA: TGTGCCAGCAGTGCGACTAGCGGGGGAGCAGATACGCAGTATTTT
CDR3 protein: CASSATSGGADTQYF
D gene: TRBD2
clone size: NA
CDR3 length: 15
V gene: TRBV6-1
J gene: TRBJ2-3

CDR3 DNA: TGTGCCAGCAGCTTCTATGGGGGCGCTTACGAGCAGTACTTC
CDR3 protein: CASSFYGGAYEQYF
D gene: NA
clone size: NA
CDR3 length: 14
V gene: TRBV11-2
J gene: TRBJ2-7

CDR3 DNA: TGTGCCAGCAGCCCTTACGATGGGACTAGCGGGAATACTCTAGCCAAAAACATTCAGTACTTC
CDR3 protein: CASSPYDGTSGNTLAKNIQYF
D gene: TRBD2
clone size: few
CDR3 length: 21
V gene: TRBV11-2
J gene: TRBJ2-4

CDR3 DNA: TGTGCCATCAGTGTAGGTAAATACACAGATACGCAGTATTTT
CDR3 protein: CAISVGKYTDTQYF
D gene: NA
clone size: NA
CDR3 length: 14
V gene: TRBV10-3
J gene: TRBJ2-3

CDR3 DNA: TGTGCCAGCAGCCCGAACAGGCCGAACACTGAAGCTTTCTTT
CDR3 protein: CASSPNRPNTEAFF
D gene: NA
clone size: NA
CDR3 length: 14
V gene: TRBV11-3
J gene: TRBJ1-1

CDR3 DNA: TGCAGCGTTGTCCTAACGGGAGCGTCCTACAAGGAGCAGTTCTTC
CDR3 protein: CSVVLTGASYKEQFF
D gene: NA
clone size: NA
CDR3 length: 15
V gene: TRBV29-1
J gene: TRBJ2-1

CDR3 DNA: TGTGCCAGCAGCGGGCGCCTGGCGGGCTTCAATACGCAGTATTTT
CDR3 protein: CASSGRLAGFNTQYF
D gene: NA
clone size: once
CDR3 length: 15
V gene: TRBV5-6
J gene: TRBJ2-3

CDR3 DNA: TGCAGTGCTCTAGCGGGGGGGCCAGATACGCAGTATTTT
CDR3 protein: CSALAGGPDTQYF
D gene: TRBD2
clone size: few
CDR3 length: 13
V gene: TRBV20-1
J gene: TRBJ2-3

CDR3 DNA: TGCAGTGCTAGAGGGGACAGGGGTTCTGAAACTTTCTTT
CDR3 protein: CSARGDRGSETFF
D gene: TRBD1
clone size: NA
CDR3 length: 13
V gene: TRBV20-1
J gene: TRBJ1-1

CDR3 DNA: TGTGCCAGCAGCTTATCGACGGCTCAAAACATTCAGTACTTC
CDR3 protein: CASSLSTAQNIQYF
D gene: NA
clone size: once
CDR3 length: 14
V gene: TRBV11-2
J gene: TRBJ2-4

CDR3 DNA: TGTGCCAGCAGATTAGATTGGCCACCAGATACGCACTATTTT
CDR3 protein: CASRLDWPPDTHYF
D gene: NA
clone size: NA
CDR3 length: 14
V gene: TRBV11-2
J gene: TRBJ2-3

CDR3 DNA: TGTGCCAGCAGTAGAGACAGGTACTACAATGAGCAGTTCTTC
CDR3 protein: CASSRDRYYNEQFF
D gene: NA
clone size: once
CDR3 length: 14
V gene: TRBV11-3
J gene: TRBJ2-1

CDR3 DNA: TGTGCCAGCAGTTTTAACCGAGACGGCTCAAGCTCCTACGAGCAGTATTTC
CDR3 protein: CASSFNRDGSSSYEQYF
D gene: NA
clone size: NA
CDR3 length: 17
V gene: TRBV28
J gene: TRBJ2-7

CDR3 DNA: TGCAGTGCTAGAGATGAGAGCCGGGGCCAGAAGTATCAAGAGACCCAGTACTTC
CDR3 protein: CSARDESRGQKYQETQYF
D gene: NA
clone size: NA
CDR3 length: 18
V gene: TRBV20-1
J gene: TRBJ2-5